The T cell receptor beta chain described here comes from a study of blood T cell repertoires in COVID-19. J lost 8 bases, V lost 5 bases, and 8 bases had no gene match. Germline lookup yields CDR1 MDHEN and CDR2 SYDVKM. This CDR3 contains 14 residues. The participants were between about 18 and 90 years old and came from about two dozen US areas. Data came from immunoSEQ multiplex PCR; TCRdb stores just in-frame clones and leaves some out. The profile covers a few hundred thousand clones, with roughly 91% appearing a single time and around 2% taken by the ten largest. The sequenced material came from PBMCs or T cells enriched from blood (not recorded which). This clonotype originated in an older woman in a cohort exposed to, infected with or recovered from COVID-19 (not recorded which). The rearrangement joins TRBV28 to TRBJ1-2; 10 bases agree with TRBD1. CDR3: CASSEGQGFGGYTF. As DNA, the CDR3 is TGTGCCAGCAGTGAGGGACAGGGGTTCGGGGGCTACACCTTC.